The entry below gives a single T cell receptor (beta chain) sequence along with its context. The antigen is unknown. The sample originates from a study of T cell responses to AZD1222 COVID-19 vaccine. Study-wide results and limits: Donors in the cohort were predominantly white British and more often female, and clonal diversity was possibly underestimated.

Sequencing was performed with immunoSEQ multiplex PCR; in TCRdb, only in-frame clones are kept and a portion is missing. Of 160,000 or so clones in the sample, about 89% were seen once. This CDR3 contains 14 residues. The V gene's germline CDR1 is SGDLS and CDR2 YYNGEE. The V gene lost 0 bases and the J gene lost 1 base, with 7 bases spanning the gap. The TCR sequence derives from an adult who received the AZD1222 COVID-19 vaccine. The input for sequencing was peripheral blood, taken 28 days after the second AZD1222 dose. This chain uses TRBV9 with TRBJ2-5; D remains unclear. CDR3 protein: CASSVAPRQETQYF. CDR3 sequence (DNA): TGTGCCAGCAGCGTAGCACCCCGCCAAGAGACCCAGTACTTC. Based on the CDR3 plus reference TRBV9 and TRBJ2-5, the full variable domain is DSGVTQTPKHLITATGQRVTLRCSPRSGDLSVYWYQQSLDQGLQFLIQYYNGEERAKGNILERFSAQQFPDLHSELNLSSLELGDSALYFCASSVAPRQETQYFGPGTRLLVL.